This TCR beta chain was obtained from a study of cytomegalovirus exposure and HLA in healthy donors. Study background: HLA-typed donors were the source of about 85 million unique TCRs, which an early data release held.

Findings and limits, study-wide: Per a later analysis, 15,000 to 20,000 TCR beta sequences showed association with HLA alleles at 0.05 false discovery rate. Reportedly, HLA-A and HLA-B alleles of most subjects were accurately predicted from TCR beta.

The CDR3 is 14 amino acids. V lost 0 bases and J lost 2, with 8 bases in between. Germline V gives CDR1 KGHSH, CDR2 LQKENI. Both 60 Vbeta primers and 13 Jbeta primers went into the PCR. Generated by immunoSEQ multiplex PCR, the TCRdb table keeps only in-frame clones and is missing some. Its table lists about 150,000 clones. With regard to this clone: Its antigen is still unknown.

The material sequenced was PBMCs. The rearrangement links TRBV18 to TRBJ2-7; possible D gene TRBD2, 6 bases. This receptor was obtained from a woman aged 45-60 years in good health and CMV-seronegative. The CDR3 sequence: CASSPPPGAYEQYF. CDR3 DNA: TGTGCCAGCTCACCACCGCCGGGAGCCTACGAGCAGTACTTC.